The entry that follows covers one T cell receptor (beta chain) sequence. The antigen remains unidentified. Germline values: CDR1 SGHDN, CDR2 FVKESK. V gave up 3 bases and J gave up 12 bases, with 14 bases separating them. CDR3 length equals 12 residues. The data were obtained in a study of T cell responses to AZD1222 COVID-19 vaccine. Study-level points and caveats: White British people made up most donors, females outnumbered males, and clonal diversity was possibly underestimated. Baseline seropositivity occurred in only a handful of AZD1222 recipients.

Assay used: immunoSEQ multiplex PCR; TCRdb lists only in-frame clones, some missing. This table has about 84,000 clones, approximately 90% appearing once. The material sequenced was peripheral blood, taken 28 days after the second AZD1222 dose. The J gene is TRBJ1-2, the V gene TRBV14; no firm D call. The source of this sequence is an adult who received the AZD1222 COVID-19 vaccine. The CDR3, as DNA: TGTGCCAGCAGCCACCCAACCAACGGAAACACCTTC. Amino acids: CASSHPTNGNTF.